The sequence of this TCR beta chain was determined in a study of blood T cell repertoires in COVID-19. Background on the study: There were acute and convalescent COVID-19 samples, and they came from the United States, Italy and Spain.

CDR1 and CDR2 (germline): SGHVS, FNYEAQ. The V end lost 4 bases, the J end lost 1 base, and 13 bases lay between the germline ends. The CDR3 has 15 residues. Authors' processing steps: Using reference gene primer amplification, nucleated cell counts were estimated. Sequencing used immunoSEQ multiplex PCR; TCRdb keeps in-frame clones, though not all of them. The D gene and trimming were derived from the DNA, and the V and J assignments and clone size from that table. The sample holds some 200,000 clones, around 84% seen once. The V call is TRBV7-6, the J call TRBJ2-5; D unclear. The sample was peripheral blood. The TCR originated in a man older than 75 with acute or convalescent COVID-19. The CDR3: CASSSRYGGQETQYF. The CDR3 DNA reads TGTGCCAGCAGCTCCAGATATGGCGGCCAAGAGACCCAGTACTTC. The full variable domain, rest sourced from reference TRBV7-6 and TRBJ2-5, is GAGVSQSPRYKVTKRGQDVALRCDPISGHVSLYWYRQALGQGPEFLTYFNYEAQQDKSGLPNDRFSAERPEGSISTLTIQRTEQRDSAMYRCASSSRYGGQETQYFGPGTRLLVL.